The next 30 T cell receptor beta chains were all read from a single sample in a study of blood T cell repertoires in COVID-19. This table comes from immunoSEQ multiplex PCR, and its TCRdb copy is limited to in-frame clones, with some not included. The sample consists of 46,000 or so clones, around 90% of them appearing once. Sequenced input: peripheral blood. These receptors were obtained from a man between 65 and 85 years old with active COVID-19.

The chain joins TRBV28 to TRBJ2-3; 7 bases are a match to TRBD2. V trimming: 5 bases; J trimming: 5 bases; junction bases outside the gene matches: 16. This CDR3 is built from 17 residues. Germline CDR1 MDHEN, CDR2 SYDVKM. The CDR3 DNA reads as TGTGCCAGCAGTACCTCTAGTGGCGGGAGCGGGGTAGATACGCAGTATTTT. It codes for CASSTSSGGSGVDTQYF.

CDR3 protein: CAWGPWDRNTDTQYF. The CDR3, as DNA: TGTGCCTGGGGTCCCTGGGACAGGAACACAGATACGCAGTATTTT. V usage is TRBV30 and J usage is TRBJ2-3; 8 bases are a match to TRBD1. The CDR3 has 15 residues. J was trimmed by 2 bases and V by 5 bases; bases with no gene match: 9. CDR1 is GTSNPN, CDR2 SVGIG, per germline (reference sequence).

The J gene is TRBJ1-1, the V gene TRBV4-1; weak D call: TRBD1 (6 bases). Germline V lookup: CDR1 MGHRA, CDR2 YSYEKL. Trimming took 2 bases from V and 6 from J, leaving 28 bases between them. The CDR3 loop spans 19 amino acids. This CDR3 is CASSQSTRGAVRTKAEAFF. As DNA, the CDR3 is TGCGCCAGCAGCCAATCCACCCGGGGGGCGGTGCGCACCAAGGCTGAAGCTTTCTTT.

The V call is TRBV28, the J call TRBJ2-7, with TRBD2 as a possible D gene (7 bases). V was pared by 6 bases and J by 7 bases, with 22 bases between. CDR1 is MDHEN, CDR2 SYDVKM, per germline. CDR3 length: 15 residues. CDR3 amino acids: CASSPGGHTEGEQYF. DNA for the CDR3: TGTGCCAGCAGCCCGGGGGGACACACCGAGGGAGAGCAGTACTTC.

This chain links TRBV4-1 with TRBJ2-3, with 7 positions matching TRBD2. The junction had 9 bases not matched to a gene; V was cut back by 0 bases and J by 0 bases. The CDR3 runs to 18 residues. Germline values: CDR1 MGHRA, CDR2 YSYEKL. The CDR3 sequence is CASSQEPRLAPSTDTQYF. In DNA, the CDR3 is TGCGCCAGCAGCCAAGAACCGCGACTAGCCCCTAGCACAGATACGCAGTATTTT.

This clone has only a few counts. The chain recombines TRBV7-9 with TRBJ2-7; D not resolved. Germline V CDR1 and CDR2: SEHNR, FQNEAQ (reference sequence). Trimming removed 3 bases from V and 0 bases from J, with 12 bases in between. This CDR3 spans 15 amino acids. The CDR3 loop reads CASSFVTPSSYEQYF. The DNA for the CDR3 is TGTGCCAGCAGCTTCGTGACTCCGAGCTCCTACGAGCAGTACTTC.

CDR3 sequence: CASSLQRAGIGGNTIYF. The CDR3 DNA sequence: TGTGCCAGCAGCTTACAACGGGCAGGGATAGGGGGAAACACCATATATTTT. The V and J genes are TRBV7-6 and TRBJ1-3; maybe TRBD1 (5 bases). Germline lookup yields CDR1 SGHVS and CDR2 FNYEAQ. The CDR3 is 17 residues long. Deletions cut 2 bases from V and 4 bases from J, with 18 bases between.

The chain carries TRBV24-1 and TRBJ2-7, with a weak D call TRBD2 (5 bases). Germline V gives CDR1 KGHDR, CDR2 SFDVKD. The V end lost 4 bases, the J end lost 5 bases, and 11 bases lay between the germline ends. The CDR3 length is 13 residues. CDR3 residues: CATSETGIHEQYF. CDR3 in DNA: TGTGCCACCAGTGAGACGGGAATTCACGAGCAGTACTTC.

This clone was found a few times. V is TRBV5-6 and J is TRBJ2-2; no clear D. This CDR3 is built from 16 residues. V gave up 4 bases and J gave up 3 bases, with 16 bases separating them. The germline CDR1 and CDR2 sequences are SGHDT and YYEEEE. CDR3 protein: CASSPQPRTYTGELFF. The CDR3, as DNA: TGTGCCAGCAGCCCACAACCCAGAACCTACACCGGGGAGCTGTTTTTT.

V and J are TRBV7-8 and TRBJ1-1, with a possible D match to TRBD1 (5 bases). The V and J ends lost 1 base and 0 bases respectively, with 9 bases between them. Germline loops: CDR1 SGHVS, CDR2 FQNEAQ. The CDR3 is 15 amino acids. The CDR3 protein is CASSLVRGLNTEAFF. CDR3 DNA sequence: TGTGCCAGCAGCTTAGTTAGGGGTTTGAACACTGAAGCTTTCTTT.

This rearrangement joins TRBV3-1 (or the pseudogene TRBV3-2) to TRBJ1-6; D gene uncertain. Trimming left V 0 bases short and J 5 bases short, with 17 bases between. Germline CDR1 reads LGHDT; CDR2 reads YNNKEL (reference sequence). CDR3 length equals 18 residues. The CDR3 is CASSQDSPPRGNNSPLHF. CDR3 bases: TGTGCCAGCAGCCAAGACAGCCCCCCCAGAGGAAATAATTCACCCCTCCACTTT.

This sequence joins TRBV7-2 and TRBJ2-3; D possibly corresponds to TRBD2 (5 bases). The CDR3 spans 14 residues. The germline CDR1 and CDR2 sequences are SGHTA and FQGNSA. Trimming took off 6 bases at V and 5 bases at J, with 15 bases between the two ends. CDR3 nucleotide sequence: TGTGCCAGCAGACTAAGGTCGGGGATAGATACGCAGTATTTT. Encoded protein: CASRLRSGIDTQYF.

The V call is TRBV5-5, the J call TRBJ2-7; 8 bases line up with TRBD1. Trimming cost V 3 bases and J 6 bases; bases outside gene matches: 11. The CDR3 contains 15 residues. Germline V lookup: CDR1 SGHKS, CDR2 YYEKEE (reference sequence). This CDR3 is CASSSGQGYPLEQYF. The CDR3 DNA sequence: TGTGCCAGCAGCTCCGGACAGGGCTACCCCCTCGAGCAGTACTTC.

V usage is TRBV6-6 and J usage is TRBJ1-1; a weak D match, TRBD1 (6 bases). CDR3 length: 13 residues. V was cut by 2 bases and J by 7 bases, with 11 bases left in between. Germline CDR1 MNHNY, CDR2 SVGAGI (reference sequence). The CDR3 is CASSYGRGFEAFF. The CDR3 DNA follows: TGTGCCAGCAGTTACGGCAGGGGATTTGAAGCTTTCTTT.

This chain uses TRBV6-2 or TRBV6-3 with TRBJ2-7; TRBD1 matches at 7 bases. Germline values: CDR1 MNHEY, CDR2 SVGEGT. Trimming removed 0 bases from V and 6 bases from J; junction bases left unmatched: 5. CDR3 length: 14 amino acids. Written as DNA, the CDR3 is TGTGCCAGCAGTTACTCGAGGGGGCGTCTCGAGCAGTACTTC. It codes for CASSYSRGRLEQYF.

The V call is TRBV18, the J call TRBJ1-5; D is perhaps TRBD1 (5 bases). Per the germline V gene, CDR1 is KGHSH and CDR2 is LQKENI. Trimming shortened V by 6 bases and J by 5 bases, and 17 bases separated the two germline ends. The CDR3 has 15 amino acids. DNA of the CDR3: TGTGCCAGCTCTCGCGGGACCGCAAGCGATCAGCCCCAGCATTTT. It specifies CASSRGTASDQPQHF.

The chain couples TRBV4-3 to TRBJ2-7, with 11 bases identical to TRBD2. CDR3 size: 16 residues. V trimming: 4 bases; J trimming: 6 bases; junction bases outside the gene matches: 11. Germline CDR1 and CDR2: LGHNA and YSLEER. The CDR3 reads CASSRKGLAGGSEQYF. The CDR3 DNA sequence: TGCGCCAGCAGCCGAAAAGGCCTAGCGGGAGGATCCGAGCAGTACTTC.

CDR3 residues: CASSLDTGSGNTGELFF. The CDR3 coding sequence is TGTGCCAGCAGCTTAGATACCGGAAGCGGGAACACCGGGGAGCTGTTTTTT. This chain joins TRBV7-3 and TRBJ2-2; D is perhaps TRBD2 (5 bases). The ends were cut back, 2 bases at V and 1 base at J, with 14 bases in the middle. Germline lookup yields CDR1 SGHTA and CDR2 FQGTGA. The CDR3 length is 17 residues.

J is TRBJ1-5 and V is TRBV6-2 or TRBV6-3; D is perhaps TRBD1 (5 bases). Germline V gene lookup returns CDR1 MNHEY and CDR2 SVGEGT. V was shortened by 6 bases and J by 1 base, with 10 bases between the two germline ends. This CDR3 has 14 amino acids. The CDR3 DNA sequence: TGTGCCAGCAGGCCTGGACAAAGCAATCAGCCCCAGCATTTT. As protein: CASRPGQSNQPQHF.

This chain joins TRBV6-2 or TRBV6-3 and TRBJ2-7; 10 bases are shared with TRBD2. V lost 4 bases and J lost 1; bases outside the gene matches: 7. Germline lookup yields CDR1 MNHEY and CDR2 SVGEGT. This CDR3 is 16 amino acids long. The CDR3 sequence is CASSSQLAGSSYEQYF. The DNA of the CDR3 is TGTGCCAGCAGTTCCCAACTAGCGGGATCATCCTACGAGCAGTACTTC.

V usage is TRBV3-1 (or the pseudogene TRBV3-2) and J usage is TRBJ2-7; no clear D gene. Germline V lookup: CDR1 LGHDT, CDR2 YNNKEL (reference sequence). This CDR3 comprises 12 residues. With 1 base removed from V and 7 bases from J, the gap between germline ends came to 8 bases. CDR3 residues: CASSQVRYEQYF. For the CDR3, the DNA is TGTGCCAGCAGCCAAGTCCGGTATGAGCAGTACTTC.

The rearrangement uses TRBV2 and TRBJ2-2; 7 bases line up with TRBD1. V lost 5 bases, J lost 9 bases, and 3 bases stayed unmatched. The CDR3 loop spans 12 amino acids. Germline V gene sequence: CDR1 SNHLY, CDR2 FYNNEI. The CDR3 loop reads CASSRQGWELFF. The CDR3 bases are TGTGCCAGCAGTAGACAGGGTTGGGAGCTGTTTTTT. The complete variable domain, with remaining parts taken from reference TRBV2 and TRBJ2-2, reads EPEVTQTPSHQVTQMGQEVILRCVPISNHLYFYWYRQILGQKVEFLVSFYNNEISEKSEIFDDQFSVERPDGSNFTLKIRSTKLEDSAMYFCASSRQGWELFFGEGSRLTVL.

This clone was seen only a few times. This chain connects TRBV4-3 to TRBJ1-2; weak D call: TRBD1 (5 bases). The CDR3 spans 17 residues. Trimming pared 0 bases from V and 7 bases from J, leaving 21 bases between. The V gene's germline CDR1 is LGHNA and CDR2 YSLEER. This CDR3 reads CASSQDRMAGLSFGYTF. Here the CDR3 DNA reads TGCGCCAGCAGCCAAGATCGAATGGCGGGACTCTCTTTTGGCTACACCTTC.

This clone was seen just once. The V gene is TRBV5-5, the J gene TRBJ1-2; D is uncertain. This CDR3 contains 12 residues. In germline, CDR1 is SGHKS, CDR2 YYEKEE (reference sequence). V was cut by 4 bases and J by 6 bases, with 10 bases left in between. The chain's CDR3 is CASSQQNHGYTF. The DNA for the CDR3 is TGTGCCAGCAGCCAACAAAATCATGGCTACACCTTC.

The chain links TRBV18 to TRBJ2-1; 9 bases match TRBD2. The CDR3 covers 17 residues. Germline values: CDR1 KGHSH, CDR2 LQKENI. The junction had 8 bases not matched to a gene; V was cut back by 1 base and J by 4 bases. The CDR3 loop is CASSPRRERGVYNEQFF. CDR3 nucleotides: TGTGCCAGCTCACCACGGCGCGAGCGGGGGGTATACAATGAGCAGTTCTTC.

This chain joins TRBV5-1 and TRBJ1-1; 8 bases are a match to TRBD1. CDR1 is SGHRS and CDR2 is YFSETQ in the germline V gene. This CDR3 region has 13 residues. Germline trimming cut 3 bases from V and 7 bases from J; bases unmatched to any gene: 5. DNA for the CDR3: TGCGCCAGCAGCTCGGGGACAGGCCTTGAAGCTTTCTTT. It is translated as CASSSGTGLEAFF.

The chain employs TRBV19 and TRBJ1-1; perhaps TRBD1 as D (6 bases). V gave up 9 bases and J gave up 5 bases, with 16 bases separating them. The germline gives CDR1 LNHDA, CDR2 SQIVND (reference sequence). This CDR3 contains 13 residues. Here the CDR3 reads CASQLQGRTEAFF. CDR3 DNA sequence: TGTGCCAGCCAACTACAGGGACGGACTGAAGCTTTCTTT.

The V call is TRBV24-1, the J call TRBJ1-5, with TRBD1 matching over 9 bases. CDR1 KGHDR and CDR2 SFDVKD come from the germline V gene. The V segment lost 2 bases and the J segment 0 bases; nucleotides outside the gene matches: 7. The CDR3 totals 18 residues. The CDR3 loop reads CATSDSGTGSPSNQPQHF. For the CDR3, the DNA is TGTGCCACCAGTGATTCCGGGACAGGGTCCCCTAGCAATCAGCCCCAGCATTTT.

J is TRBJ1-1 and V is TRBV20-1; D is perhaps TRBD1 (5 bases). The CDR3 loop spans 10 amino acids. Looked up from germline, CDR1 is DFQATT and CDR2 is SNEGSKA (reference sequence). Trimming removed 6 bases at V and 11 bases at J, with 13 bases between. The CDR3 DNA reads TGCAGTGCAACACAGGTGGGGGCTTTCTTT. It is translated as CSATQVGAFF.

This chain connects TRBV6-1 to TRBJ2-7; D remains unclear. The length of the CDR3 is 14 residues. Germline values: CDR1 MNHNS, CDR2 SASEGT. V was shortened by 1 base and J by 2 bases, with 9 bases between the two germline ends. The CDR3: CASSEGSVPYEQYF. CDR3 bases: TGTGCCAGCAGTGAAGGATCAGTCCCCTACGAGCAGTACTTC.